The 18 T cell receptor beta chains below come from one sample, sequenced in a study of radiotherapy plus CTLA-4 blockade in lung cancer. Profiling relied on immunoSEQ multiplex PCR, and the TCRdb table lists in-frame clones only, not all of them. The table has roughly 98,000 clones, approximately 78% seen once. The starting material was peripheral blood, obtained from a patient treated with radiotherapy plus ipilimumab. These receptor sequences come from a human donor with non-small cell lung cancer who had a partial response to radiotherapy plus ipilimumab.

This clone was detected once. The gene calls are TRBV2 and TRBJ1-5; D gene ambiguous. The V end was cut by 6 bases, the J end by 5 bases, with 11 bases between. This CDR3 contains 13 residues. In germline, CDR1 is SNHLY, CDR2 FYNNEI. CDR3 coding DNA: TGTGCCAGCAGACAATATCCAGATCAGCCCCAGCATTTT. It translates to CASRQYPDQPQHF.

The genes are TRBV5-1 and TRBJ2-3, with TRBD2 identical over 8 bases. Germline V CDR1 and CDR2: SGHRS, YFSETQ. This CDR3 contains 16 residues. The trim removed 1 base at V and 5 bases at J, leaving 9 bases unmatched. The CDR3 sequence: CASSLFSGTERDTQYF. CDR3 nucleotide sequence: TGCGCCAGCAGCTTGTTTAGCGGGACGGAGAGAGATACGCAGTATTTT.

The V and J genes are TRBV28 and TRBJ2-1, with TRBD2 matching 14 bases. CDR1 is MDHEN, CDR2 SYDVKM, per germline. There are 18 residues in the CDR3. The V and J ends lost 4 bases and 9 bases, in that order; junction bases with no gene match: 14. The CDR3 DNA reads as TGTGCCAGCAGTTCTTACCGTAGGGGACTAGCGGGAGTAGGTGAGCAGTTCTTC. Protein sequence: CASSSYRRGLAGVGEQFF.

The chain joins TRBV7-3 to TRBJ2-3, with 10 bases lining up with TRBD1. Germline V lookup: CDR1 SGHTA, CDR2 FQGTGA. J gave up 1 base and V 3 bases, and 7 bases lay outside the gene matches. This CDR3 contains 17 residues. The CDR3 is CASSFSIGTGGTDTQYF. CDR3 in DNA: TGTGCCAGCAGCTTTTCGATCGGGACAGGGGGCACAGATACGCAGTATTTT.

This chain connects TRBV5-1 to TRBJ1-5; 7 bases align to TRBD1. J lost 5 bases, V lost 1 base, and 6 bases had no gene match. Germline CDR1 SGHRS, CDR2 YFSETQ. CDR3 length equals 15 residues. CDR3 DNA sequence: TGCGCCAGCAGCTTGACAGGGGAGTCCCATCAGCCCCAGCATTTT. Amino acids: CASSLTGESHQPQHF.

The chain joins TRBV5-1 to TRBJ2-2; 7 bases line up with TRBD1. From germline, CDR1 is SGHRS and CDR2 YFSETQ. Unmatched junction bases numbered 6, after V lost 3 bases and J lost 4 bases. This CDR3 region has 15 residues. Here the CDR3 DNA reads TGCGCCAGCAGCTCCATAACAGGGGCCACCGGGGAGCTGTTTTTT. Translated: CASSSITGATGELFF.

The chain uses TRBV18 and TRBJ1-1, with D possibly TRBD1 on 6 matching bases. V was shortened by 1 base and J by 4 bases, with 10 bases between the two germline ends. CDR1 is KGHSH, CDR2 LQKENI, per germline. This CDR3 comprises 14 residues. CDR3 sequence: CASSPQGESTEAFF. Here the CDR3 DNA reads TGTGCCAGCTCACCACAGGGGGAAAGCACTGAAGCTTTCTTT.

This sequence joins TRBV6-5 and TRBJ2-7; 7 nucleotides align to TRBD1. CDR3 length equals 15 residues. The junction had 6 bases not matched to a gene; V was cut back by 2 bases and J by 2 bases. The germline V gene has CDR1 MNHEY and CDR2 SVGAGI. CDR3 protein: CASSYRDGTAYEQYF. The CDR3 nucleotides are TGTGCCAGCAGTTACCGGGACGGGACAGCCTACGAGCAGTACTTC.

The rearrangement links TRBV5-1 to TRBJ2-1, with a tentative D call TRBD1 (6 bases). This CDR3 region has 13 residues. V was cut by 0 bases and J by 15 bases, with 16 bases left in between. In germline, CDR1 is SGHRS, CDR2 YFSETQ. CDR3 nucleotide sequence: TGCGCCAGCAGCTTGGATATCGGGACAAGGGGGTTCTTC. Encoded protein: CASSLDIGTRGFF.

The V and J genes are TRBV2 and TRBJ1-4, with D perhaps TRBD1 (6 bases). The V end lost 8 bases, the J end lost 5 bases, and 15 bases lay between the germline ends. Germline V gene sequence: CDR1 SNHLY, CDR2 FYNNEI. CDR3 length: 14 amino acids. The CDR3 loop reads CASCGGGGNEKLFF. CDR3 bases: TGTGCCAGCTGTGGCGGGGGGGGCAATGAAAAACTGTTTTTT. Together with reference TRBV2 and TRBJ1-4, the CDR3 gives the full variable domain: EPEVTQTPSHQVTQMGQEVILRCVPISNHLYFYWYRQILGQKVEFLVSFYNNEISEKSEIFDDQFSVERPDGSNFTLKIRSTKLEDSAMYFCASCGGGGNEKLFFGSGTQLSVL.

The rearrangement joins TRBV20-1 to TRBJ1-1, with 7 bases fitting TRBD1. The CDR3 consists of 11 residues. The V gene's germline CDR1 is DFQATT and CDR2 SNEGSKA (reference sequence). After removal of 7 bases from V and 5 bases from J, the junction contained 4 bases not matched to a gene. This CDR3 is CSVTGETEAFF. CDR3 DNA sequence: TGCAGTGTAACAGGGGAGACTGAAGCTTTCTTT.

The J gene is TRBJ2-7, the V gene TRBV5-1; 9 bases are shared with TRBD1. J gave up 3 bases and V 4 bases, and 5 bases lay outside the gene matches. The CDR3 is made up of 14 amino acids. Per the germline V gene, CDR1 is SGHRS and CDR2 is YFSETQ. The CDR3 nucleotides are TGCGCCAGCAGCCCCGGGGACAGGGTCTACGAGCAGTACTTC. Its translation is CASSPGDRVYEQYF.

The CDR3 reads CASSDSTGDVADTQYF. The DNA of the CDR3 is TGCGCCAGCAGTGATAGCACAGGGGATGTGGCAGATACGCAGTATTTT. V gene TRBV10-1 combines with J gene TRBJ2-3; 7 bases agree with TRBD1. Unmatched junction bases numbered 10, after V lost 3 bases and J lost 4 bases. CDR3 length: 16 residues. CDR1 is WNHNN, CDR2 SYGVQD, per germline (reference sequence).

The J gene is TRBJ1-1, the V gene TRBV18; TRBD1 is a possible D gene (6 bases). The CDR3 totals 15 residues. Germline-derived CDR1 and CDR2 are KGHSH and LQKENI. Trimming pared 2 bases from V and 0 bases from J, leaving 10 bases between. The CDR3 coding sequence is TGTGCCAGCTCACCAAAACAGGGTTTGAACACTGAAGCTTTCTTT. It translates to CASSPKQGLNTEAFF.

This chain links TRBV18 with TRBJ1-1, with 8 nucleotides matching TRBD1. This CDR3 has 14 residues. CDR1 is KGHSH and CDR2 is LQKENI in the germline V gene. The ends lost 5 bases at V and 3 bases at J; junction bases unmatched: 5. The CDR3 spells CASSSSRGHTEAFF. The CDR3, as DNA: TGTGCCAGCTCATCTTCCAGGGGGCACACTGAAGCTTTCTTT. Combining the CDR3 with reference TRBV18 and TRBJ1-1 gives the whole variable domain NAGVMQNPRHLVRRRGQEARLRCSPMKGHSHVYWYRQLPEEGLKFMVYLQKENIIDESGMPKERFSAEFPKEGPSILRIQQVVRGDSAAYFCASSSSRGHTEAFFGQGTRLTVV.

The chain couples TRBV7-2 to TRBJ2-7; D is perhaps TRBD2 (5 bases). CDR1 and CDR2 (germline): SGHTA, FQGNSA. V was trimmed by 4 bases and J by 2 bases, leaving 12 bases between them. This CDR3 is built from 14 residues. CDR3 nucleotide sequence: TGTGCCAGCAGCTCTCAGCACGGGGCCTACGAGCAGTACTTC. Translated: CASSSQHGAYEQYF.

V usage is TRBV7-2 and J usage is TRBJ2-5; maybe TRBD1 (6 bases). The CDR3 totals 14 residues. Germline V gives CDR1 SGHTA, CDR2 FQGNSA. V was trimmed by 1 base and J by 7 bases, leaving 13 bases between them. The CDR3 nucleotides read TGTGCCAGCAGCTTAGAACCAGGGGCTGCGACCCAGTACTTC. Protein product: CASSLEPGAATQYF.

This clone was observed once. The gene calls are TRBV28 and TRBJ2-1, with a tentative D call TRBD1 (5 bases). The CDR3 is 17 residues long. V was shortened by 4 bases and J by 2 bases, with 18 bases between the two germline ends. The germline V gene encodes CDR1 MDHEN and CDR2 SYDVKM. The CDR3 is CASSSPRGRATYNEQFF. CDR3 sequence (DNA): TGTGCCAGCAGTTCACCACGCGGCAGGGCGACCTACAATGAGCAGTTCTTC. The whole variable domain, remainder taken from reference TRBV28 and TRBJ2-1, is DVKVTQSSRYLVKRTGEKVFLECVQDMDHENMFWYRQDPGLGLRLIYFSYDVKMKEKGDIPEGYSVSREKKERFSLILESASTNQTSMYLCASSSPRGRATYNEQFFGPGTRLTVL.